A single sample is the source of the 13 T cell receptor beta chains below, sequenced in a study of cytomegalovirus exposure and HLA in healthy donors. Clones were sequenced by immunoSEQ multiplex PCR, and TCRdb holds only the in-frame ones, with some missing. The data show about 130,000 clones, 82% seen once. Sequenced sample: PBMCs. The receptors stem from a young man in good health and CMV-seropositive.

The chain has TRBV18 and TRBJ2-2; 7 bases fit TRBD2. This CDR3 contains 16 residues. The V and J ends lost 0 bases and 4 bases, in that order; junction bases with no gene match: 5. Looked up from germline, CDR1 is KGHSH and CDR2 is LQKENI. The chain's CDR3 is CASSPPGGRVTGELFF. CDR3 bases: TGTGCCAGCTCACCACCGGGCGGGAGAGTCACCGGGGAGCTGTTTTTT.

This clone was detected ten times or more. The chain combines TRBV6-4 with TRBJ2-2; TRBD1 might be the D (5 bases). Germline CDR1 and CDR2: MRHNA and SNTAGT. The CDR3 extends over 13 amino acids. V shed 3 bases and J shed 3 bases, with 5 bases lying between them. CDR3 coding DNA: TGTGCCAGCAGTGAAGGGGACACCGGGGAGCTGTTTTTT. Translating it yields CASSEGDTGELFF.

This chain uses TRBV5-1 with TRBJ1-3, with a weak D call TRBD1 (5 bases). The ends were cut back, 2 bases at V and 1 base at J, with 19 bases in the middle. The CDR3 totals 18 residues. CDR1 SGHRS and CDR2 YFSETQ come from the germline V gene. CDR3 residues: CASSFGRRGEDSGNTIYF. CDR3 coding DNA: TGCGCCAGCAGCTTCGGGCGGAGGGGCGAGGATTCTGGAAACACCATATATTTT.

The chain is built from TRBV11-2 and TRBJ2-1; 10 bases align to TRBD2. The CDR3 runs 15 residues. V lost 8 bases, J lost 6 bases, and 10 bases stayed unmatched. Per germline, CDR1 SGHAT and CDR2 FQNNGV. CDR3 DNA sequence: TGTGCCAGCGGGCTCTGGACTAGCGGACCCAATGAGCAGTTCTTC. Encoded protein: CASGLWTSGPNEQFF.

V gene TRBV6-1 combines with J gene TRBJ1-5; 7 bases line up with TRBD1. Unmatched junction bases numbered 9, after V lost 7 bases and J lost 3 bases. The CDR3 sequence is 15 residues long. The germline gives CDR1 MNHNS, CDR2 SASEGT. The CDR3 DNA is TGTGCCAGCATCCTGACAGGGCTGATCAATCAGCCCCAGCATTTT. As protein: CASILTGLINQPQHF.

The rearrangement links TRBV6-1 to TRBJ2-7; D remains unclear. Trimming cost V 4 bases and J 4 bases, with 2 bases left between them. CDR1 is MNHNS, CDR2 SASEGT, per germline. The CDR3 is made up of 10 amino acids. The CDR3 sequence: CASSVYEQYF. In DNA, the CDR3 is TGTGCCAGCAGTGTATACGAGCAGTACTTC.

The genes are TRBV5-1 and TRBJ1-4, with 10 bases identical to TRBD1. Losses at the gene ends were 3 bases for V and 8 bases for J; bases not matched to a gene: 4. The CDR3 length is 14 residues. Germline V gives CDR1 SGHRS, CDR2 YFSETQ. In nucleotides, the CDR3 is TGCGCCAGCAGCTCCGGGACAGGGGAGGAAAAACTGTTTTTT. Translation: CASSSGTGEEKLFF.

The rearrangement uses TRBV27 and TRBJ2-2, with D perhaps matching TRBD1 (6 bases). Trimming removed 5 bases from V and 1 base from J, with 11 bases in between. CDR1 MNHEY and CDR2 SMNVEV come from the germline V gene (reference sequence). The CDR3 loop spans 15 amino acids. CDR3 DNA sequence: TGTGCCAGCAGTGACCTGGGACAGAACACCGGGGAGCTGTTTTTT. As protein: CASSDLGQNTGELFF.

J is TRBJ1-1 and V is TRBV4-1, with TRBD1 matching 8 bases. J gave up 1 base and V 8 bases, and 9 bases lay outside the gene matches. CDR3 length: 15 residues. Germline assignment: CDR1 MGHRA and CDR2 YSYEKL. The CDR3 DNA reads TGCGCCAGCCGGAGACAGGGGACAAGGAACACTGAAGCTTTCTTT. The encoded protein is CASRRQGTRNTEAFF.

In the case of this clone: Other DNA sequences within the sample encode an identical CDR3. This rearrangement joins TRBV19 to TRBJ1-5; 7 bases are shared with TRBD1. The J segment lost 4 bases and the V segment lost 8 bases, leaving 5 bases of the junction unmatched. There are 13 residues in the CDR3. Germline V lookup: CDR1 LNHDA, CDR2 SQIVND (reference sequence). CDR3 nucleotides: TGTGCCAGTTCCCACAGGGGTAATCAGCCCCAGCATTTT. It translates to CASSHRGNQPQHF. The full variable domain, its missing parts supplied by reference TRBV19 and TRBJ1-5, is DGGITQSPKYLFRKEGQNVTLSCEQNLNHDAMYWYRQDPGQGLRLIYYSQIVNDFQKGDIAEGYSVSREKKESFPLTVTSAQKNPTAFYLCASSHRGNQPQHFGDGTRLSIL.

The genes are TRBV9 and TRBJ2-3; D call uncertain. This CDR3 region has 14 residues. Germline CDR1 and CDR2: SGDLS and YYNGEE. V gave up 4 bases and J gave up 1 base, with 10 bases separating them. CDR3 DNA: TGTGCCAGCAGCCCAAACCCGGGCACAGATACGCAGTATTTT. Translation gives CASSPNPGTDTQYF.

The chain links TRBV19 to TRBJ2-2; possibly TRBD2 for D (7 bases). This CDR3 is 14 amino acids long. Trimming removed 10 bases at V and 1 base at J, with 13 bases between. Germline assignment: CDR1 LNHDA and CDR2 SQIVND (reference sequence). CDR3 sequence reads: CATKGEGNTGELFF. The CDR3 DNA reads TGTGCCACGAAGGGGGAGGGGAACACCGGGGAGCTGTTTTTT.

J is TRBJ1-2 and V is TRBV19, with D perhaps matching TRBD1 (6 bases). Germline assignment: CDR1 LNHDA and CDR2 SQIVND (reference sequence). V dropped 6 bases and J dropped 8 bases, with 13 bases sitting between them. CDR3 size: 12 residues. The CDR3 DNA is TGTGCCAGTAGGAACAGGGCTCAAGGCTACACCTTC. Its protein is CASRNRAQGYTF.